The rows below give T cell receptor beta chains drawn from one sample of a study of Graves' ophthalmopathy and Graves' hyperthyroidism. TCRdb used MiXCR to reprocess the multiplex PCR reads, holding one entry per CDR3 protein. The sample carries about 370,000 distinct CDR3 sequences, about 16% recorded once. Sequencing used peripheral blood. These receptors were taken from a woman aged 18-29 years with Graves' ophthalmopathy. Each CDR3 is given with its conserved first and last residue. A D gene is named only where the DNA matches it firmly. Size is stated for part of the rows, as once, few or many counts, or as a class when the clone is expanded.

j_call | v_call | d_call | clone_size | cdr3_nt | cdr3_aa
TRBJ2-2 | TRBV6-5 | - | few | TGTGCCAGCAAAGGGACAAGGGCAAACACCGGGGAGCTGTTTTTT | CASKGTRANTGELFF
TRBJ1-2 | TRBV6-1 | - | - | TGTGCCAGCACCGACGCCTCGATGCGCGGTGGCTACACCTTC | CASTDASMRGGYTF
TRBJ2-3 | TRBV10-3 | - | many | TGTGCCATCAGTGAGTCGGGGGGGCTCAGAGATACGCAGTATTTT | CAISESGGLRDTQYF
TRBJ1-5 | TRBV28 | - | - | TGTGCCAGCAGTTTAGCTCCACAGGGACGGCCCCAGCATTTT | CASSLAPQGRPQHF
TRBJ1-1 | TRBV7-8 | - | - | TGTGCCAGCAGCTTAGTTGGACAGCGGAACACTGAAGCTTTCTTT | CASSLVGQRNTEAFF
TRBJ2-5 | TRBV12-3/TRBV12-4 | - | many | TGTGCCAGCAGTTTAAGTAGACAAGAGACCCAGTACTTC | CASSLSRQETQYF
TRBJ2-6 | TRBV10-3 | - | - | TGTGCCATCAGTGAGTCGGCCCTCTCTGGGGCCAACGTCCTGACTTTC | CAISESALSGANVLTF
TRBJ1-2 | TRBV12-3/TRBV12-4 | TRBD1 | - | TGTGCCAGCATCCTAGGACAGGGGGCCGACTATGGCTACACCTTC | CASILGQGADYGYTF
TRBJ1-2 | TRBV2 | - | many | TGTGCCAGCGGGGGGTATAGTGGCTACACCTTC | CASGGYSGYTF
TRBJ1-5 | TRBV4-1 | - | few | TGCGCCAGCAGCCAAGAAGACACGGCCGGGGGCAATCAGCCCCAGCATTTT | CASSQEDTAGGNQPQHF
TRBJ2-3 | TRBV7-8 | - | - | TGTGCCAGCAGTCGAACCAGCGGCCTCACAGATACGCAGTATTTT | CASSRTSGLTDTQYF
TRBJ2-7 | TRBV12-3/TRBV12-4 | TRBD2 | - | TGTGCCAGCAGTCTTGATAGCGGGAGGGAAACCTACGAGCAGTACTTC | CASSLDSGRETYEQYF
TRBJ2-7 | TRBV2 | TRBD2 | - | TGTGCCAGCAGTACGGGACTAGGGCTCTACGAGCAGTACTTC | CASSTGLGLYEQYF
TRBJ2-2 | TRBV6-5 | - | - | TGTGCCAGCAGTTACCTTCAGGGTTATAGCACCGGGGAGCTGTTTTTT | CASSYLQGYSTGELFF
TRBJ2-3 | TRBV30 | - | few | TGTGCCTGGAGTGTACCACTAAATACGCAGTATTTT | CAWSVPLNTQYF
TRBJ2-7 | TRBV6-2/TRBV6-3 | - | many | TGTGCCAGCACCGGGACGCACGACGAGCAGTACTTC | CASTGTHDEQYF
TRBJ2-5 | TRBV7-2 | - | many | TGTGCCAGCAGCTCCCCCAGACGAGAGACCCAGTACTTC | CASSSPRRETQYF
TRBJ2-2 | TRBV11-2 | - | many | TGTGCCAGCAGCTTAGATCGCATGGCGAACACCGGGGAGCTGTTTTTT | CASSLDRMANTGELFF
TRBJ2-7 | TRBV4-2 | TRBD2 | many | TGTGCCAGCAGCCGGACTTATCTACCGGGACTAGAAGAGCAAATTTCCTACGAGCAGTACTTC | CASSRTYLPGLEEQISYEQYF
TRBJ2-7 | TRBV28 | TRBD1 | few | TGTGCCAGCAGTTTATTAGCGGGACAGGGGAACGAGCAGTACTTC | CASSLLAGQGNEQYF
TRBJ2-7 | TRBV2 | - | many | TGTGCCAGCAGTGAACGGCGGGGCTTCGCCCTCTACGAGCAGTACTTC | CASSERRGFALYEQYF
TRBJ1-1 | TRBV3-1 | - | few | TGTGCCAGCAGCCAAGAGGGGAGGGCTCGGGGCACTGAAGCTTTCTTT | CASSQEGRARGTEAFF
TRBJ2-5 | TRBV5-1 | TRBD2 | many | TGCGCCAGCAGCTTCGTAGCGGGGGGGCCAGAGACCCAGTACTTC | CASSFVAGGPETQYF
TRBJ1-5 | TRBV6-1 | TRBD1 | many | TGTGCCAGCAGTGAATCACGGAAGACAGGGGGAAATCAGCCCCAGCATTTT | CASSESRKTGGNQPQHF
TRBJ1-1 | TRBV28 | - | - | TGTGCCAGCAGTCCATGGGGAGGGTTTGACACTGAAGCTTTCTTT | CASSPWGGFDTEAFF
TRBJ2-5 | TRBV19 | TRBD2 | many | TGTGCCAGTAGTAACTGGGGACTAGACGAAGAGACCCAGTACTTC | CASSNWGLDEETQYF
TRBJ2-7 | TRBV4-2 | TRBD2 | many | TGTGCCAGCAGCCAAACCGGGACTACCACCGTTAGAGAGCAGTACTTC | CASSQTGTTTVREQYF
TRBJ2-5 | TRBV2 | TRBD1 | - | TGTGCCAGCACCCGCACGACAGGGGTTCGGGAGACCCAGTACTTC | CASTRTTGVRETQYF
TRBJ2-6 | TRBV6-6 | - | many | TGTGCTCCTATATGGAGTATGTCGTCTCTGGGGGCCAACGTCCTGACTTTC | CAPIWSMSSLGANVLTF
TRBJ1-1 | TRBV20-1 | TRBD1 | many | TGCAGTGCCGAAAGACAGGGCCCTGAAGCTTTCTTT | CSAERQGPEAFF
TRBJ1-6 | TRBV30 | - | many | TGTGCCTGGAGTGTGGGACGCGCCCTACCCCTCCACTTT | CAWSVGRALPLHF
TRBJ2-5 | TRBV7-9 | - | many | TGTGCCAGCAGCCCCCGGGACCAGGAGACCCAGTACTTC | CASSPRDQETQYF
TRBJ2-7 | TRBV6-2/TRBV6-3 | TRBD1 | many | TGTGCCAGCAGACGCGACGATCGACAGGGAAACGAGCAGTACTTC | CASRRDDRQGNEQYF
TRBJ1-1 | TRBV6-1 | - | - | TGTGCCAGCAGGATCGTACCCAACACTGAAGCTTTCTTT | CASRIVPNTEAFF
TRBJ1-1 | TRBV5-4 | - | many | TGTGCCAGCAGCTTGGAGATAGGGACTATTGGTATGAACACTGAAGCTTTCTTT | CASSLEIGTIGMNTEAFF
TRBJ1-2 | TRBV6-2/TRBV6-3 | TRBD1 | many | TGTGCCAGCAGTTACTCGACAGGGCTTGGGGGCTACACCTTC | CASSYSTGLGGYTF
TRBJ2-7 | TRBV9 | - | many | TGTGCCAGCAGCGTCGGGACATCCTACGAGCAGTACTTC | CASSVGTSYEQYF
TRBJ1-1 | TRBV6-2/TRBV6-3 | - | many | TGTGCCAGCAGATGGGACTTTTACCCGGGTACCACTGAAGCTTTCTTT | CASRWDFYPGTTEAFF
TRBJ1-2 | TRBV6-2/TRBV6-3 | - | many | TGTGCCAGCAGAGGTGGAGGGAAACCTTCAGGCTACACCTTC | CASRGGGKPSGYTF
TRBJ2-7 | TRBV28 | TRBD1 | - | TGTGCCAGCAGGGACAGGGGGACTGAGCAGTACTTC | CASRDRGTEQYF
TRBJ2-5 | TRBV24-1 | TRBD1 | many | TGTGCCACCAGTGATTGGGACAGTTCAGAGACCCAGTACTTC | CATSDWDSSETQYF
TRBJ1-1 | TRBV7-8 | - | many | TGTGCCAGCAGCTTAGCCGTGGTTCAGGGACGAACTGAAGCTTTCTTT | CASSLAVVQGRTEAFF
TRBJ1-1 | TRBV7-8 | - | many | TGTGCCAGCAGCTTAGGGGCCCTCAGGGCTCAGGGTGAAGCTTTCTTT | CASSLGALRAQGEAFF
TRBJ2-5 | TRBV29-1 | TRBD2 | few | TGCAGCGTTGCCCCCATCGAGCGGGAAGTTCACGAGACCCAGTACTTC | CSVAPIEREVHETQYF
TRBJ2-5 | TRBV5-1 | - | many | TGCGCCAGCAGCTTGGAACAGGCGGAGGAGACCCAGTACTTC | CASSLEQAEETQYF
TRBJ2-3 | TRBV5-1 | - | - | TGCGCCAGCAGCTTGGGTCGGGAGCGCACAGATACGCAGTATTTT | CASSLGRERTDTQYF
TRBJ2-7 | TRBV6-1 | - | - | TGTGCCAGCCATGGGTCCAGGACCTACGAGCAGTACTTC | CASHGSRTYEQYF
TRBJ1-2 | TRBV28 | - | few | TGTGCCAGCAGGTCTGGGGGGGGCGCGAGCTATGGCTACACCTTC | CASRSGGGASYGYTF
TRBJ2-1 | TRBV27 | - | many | TGTGCCAGCAGTCCGCCGGGACTGTCCAATGAGCAGTTCTTC | CASSPPGLSNEQFF
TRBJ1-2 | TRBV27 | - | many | TGTGCCAGCAGTGGCTCGGGGGCGGGCTACACCTTC | CASSGSGAGYTF
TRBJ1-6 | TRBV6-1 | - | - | TGTGCCAGCAGTGCCGCCCCATTGAACAGGAATAATTCACCCCTCCACTTT | CASSAAPLNRNNSPLHF
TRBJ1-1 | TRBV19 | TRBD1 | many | TGTGCCAGTAGTATAAAGTTTAGGGGGCTGAACACTGAAGCTTTCTTT | CASSIKFRGLNTEAFF
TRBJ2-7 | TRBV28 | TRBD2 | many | TGTGCCAGCAGCTTAGTGGGGGGGATTGAGCAGTACTTC | CASSLVGGIEQYF
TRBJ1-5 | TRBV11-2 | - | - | TGTGCCAGCAGCTTAGATCTCCAGAGCTCCCTGCCCCAGCATTTT | CASSLDLQSSLPQHF
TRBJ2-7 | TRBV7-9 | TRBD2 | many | TGTGCCAGCAGCTTACTAGCGGGAGCTAACGAGCAGTACTTC | CASSLLAGANEQYF
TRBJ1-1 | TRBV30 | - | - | TGTGCCTGGAGGGCGTCCAGGAAGACTGAAGCTTTCTTT | CAWRASRKTEAFF
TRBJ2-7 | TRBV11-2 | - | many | TGTGCCAGCAGCTCCATACGCGGCTACGAGCAGTACTTC | CASSSIRGYEQYF
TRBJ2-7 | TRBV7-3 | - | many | TGTGCCAGCAGCTTACTTGGTAGGGAGCAGTACTTC | CASSLLGREQYF
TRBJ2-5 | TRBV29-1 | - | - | TGCAGCGTTGAATCGGCGGGAACAAGGGAGACCCAGTACTTC | CSVESAGTRETQYF